The rows below give T cell receptor beta chains drawn from one sample of a study of cytomegalovirus exposure and HLA in healthy donors. The method was immunoSEQ multiplex PCR; TCRdb's version includes in-frame clones alone and lacks a portion of them. The sample records over 150,000 clones, more than 60% being singletons. Sequenced sample: PBMCs. The receptors derive from a woman under 40 in good health and CMV-seropositive. Each CDR3 is given without its conserved first and last residue.

v_gene	j_gene	CDR3aa
TRBV6-4	TRBJ1-4	ASSASEDANEKLF
TRBV6-5	TRBJ2-2	ASSYGGSAGELF
TRBV27	TRBJ2-6	ASSLIRSSGANVLT
TRBV7-9	TRBJ1-1	ASDSDTEAF
TRBV2	TRBJ2-2	ASRLAGNTGELF
TRBV2	TRBJ2-7	ARSYSSDHYEQY
TRBV6-5	TRBJ2-7	ASSRGQGAGEQY
TRBV4-1	TRBJ2-5	ASSQDLPWREGLLETQY
TRBV15	TRBJ1-4	ATSRGDSRNEKLF
TRBV5-4	TRBJ2-5	ASSLVTGGETQY
TRBV27	TRBJ1-1	ASSFTVNTEAF
TRBV7-9	TRBJ2-7	ASTNSYEQY
TRBV7-2	TRBJ2-3	ASSPDYHPLETQY
TRBV11-1	TRBJ2-5	ASSYRGLVETQY
TRBV28	TRBJ2-2	ASSLWQGGTGELF
TRBV9	TRBJ2-1	ASSFTSGGHNEQF
TRBV2	TRBJ2-7	ASSEEASGSYEQY
TRBV9	TRBJ2-3	ASSVGIGVTDTQY
TRBV4-1	TRBJ2-7	ASSQEGTTSREQY
TRBV15	TRBJ2-5	ATSRDLGASGLESQY
TRBV28	TRBJ1-3	ASRNPGQGHTIY
TRBV6-1	TRBJ2-1	ATGRDQTNNEQF
TRBV6-6	TRBJ2-7	ASRQTSGAYEQY